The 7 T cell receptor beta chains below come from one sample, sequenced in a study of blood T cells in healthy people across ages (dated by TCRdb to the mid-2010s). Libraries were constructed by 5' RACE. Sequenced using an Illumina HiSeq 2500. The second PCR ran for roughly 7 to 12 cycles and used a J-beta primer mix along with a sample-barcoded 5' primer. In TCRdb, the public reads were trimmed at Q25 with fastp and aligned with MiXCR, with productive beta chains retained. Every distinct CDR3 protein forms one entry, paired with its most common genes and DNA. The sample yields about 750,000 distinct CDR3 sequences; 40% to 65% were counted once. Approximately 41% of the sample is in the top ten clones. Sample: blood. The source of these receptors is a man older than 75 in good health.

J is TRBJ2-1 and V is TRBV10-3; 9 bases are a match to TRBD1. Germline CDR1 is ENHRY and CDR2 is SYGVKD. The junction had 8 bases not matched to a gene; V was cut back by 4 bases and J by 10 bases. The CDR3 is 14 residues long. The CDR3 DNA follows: TGTGCCATCAGTGGACAGGGGGAGGGAAAGGAGCAGTTCTTC. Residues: CAISGQGEGKEQFF.

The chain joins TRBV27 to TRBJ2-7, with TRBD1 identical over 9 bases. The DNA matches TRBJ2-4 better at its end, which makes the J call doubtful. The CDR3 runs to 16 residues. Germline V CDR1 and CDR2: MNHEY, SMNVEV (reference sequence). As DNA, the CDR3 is TGTGCCAGCAGGCAACAGGGGGCTGGAGACAAAAACATTCAGTACTTC. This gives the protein CASRQQGAGDKNIQYF.

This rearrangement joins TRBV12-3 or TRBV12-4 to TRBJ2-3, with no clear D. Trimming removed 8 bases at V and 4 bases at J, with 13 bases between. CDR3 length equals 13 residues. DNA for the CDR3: TGTGCCAGCGGCCCGTCGCCGGCAGATACGCAGTATTTT. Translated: CASGPSPADTQYF.

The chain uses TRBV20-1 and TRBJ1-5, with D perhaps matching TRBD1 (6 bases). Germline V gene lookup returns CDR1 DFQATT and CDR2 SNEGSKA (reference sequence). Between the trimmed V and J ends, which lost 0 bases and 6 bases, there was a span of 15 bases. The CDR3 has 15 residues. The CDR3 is CSARESQGTGQPQHF. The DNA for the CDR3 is TGCAGTGCTAGAGAGTCGCAGGGGACGGGTCAGCCCCAGCATTTT.

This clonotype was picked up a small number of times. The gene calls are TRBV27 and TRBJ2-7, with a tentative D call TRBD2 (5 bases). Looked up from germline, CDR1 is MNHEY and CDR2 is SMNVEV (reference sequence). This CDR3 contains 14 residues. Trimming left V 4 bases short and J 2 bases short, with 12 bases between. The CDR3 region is CASSSIDGTYEQYF. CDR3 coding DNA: TGTGCCAGCAGTTCCATAGACGGGACCTACGAGCAGTACTTC.

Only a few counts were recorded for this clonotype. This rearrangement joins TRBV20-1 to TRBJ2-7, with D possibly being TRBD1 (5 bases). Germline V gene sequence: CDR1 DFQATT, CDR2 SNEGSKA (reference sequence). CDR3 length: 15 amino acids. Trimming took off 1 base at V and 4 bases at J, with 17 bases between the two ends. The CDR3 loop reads CSARATGQGYYEQYF. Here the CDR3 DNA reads TGCAGTGCTAGAGCCACCGGGCAGGGATATTACGAGCAGTACTTC.

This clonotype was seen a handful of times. The CDR3 DNA reads as TGTGCCAGCAGGGGGTCTGTGGGGCTCTACGAGCAGTACTTC. Amino acids: CASRGSVGLYEQYF. The rearrangement links TRBV12-3 or TRBV12-4 to TRBJ2-7; D may be TRBD1 (5 bases). The V end lost 6 bases, the J end lost 3 bases, and 15 bases lay between the germline ends. There are 14 residues in the CDR3.